This note documents a single T cell receptor (beta chain) sequence. TCRdb keeps only in-frame clones here, not all; method: immunoSEQ multiplex PCR. The sample shows 150,000 to 250,000 clones, around 90% of them seen only once. This sample is part of a study of blood T cell repertoires in COVID-19. Overall study: Whether acute or convalescent, the COVID-19 samples came from the United States, Italy and Spain.

Trimming took 8 bases from V and 4 from J; bases not matched to a gene: 9. This CDR3 contains 15 residues. CDR1 and CDR2 from the germline V gene are SNHLY and FYNNEI. The chain is built from TRBV2 and TRBJ2-1; 9 nucleotides match TRBD2. Sequencing was done on a sample of PBMCs or T cells enriched from blood (not recorded which). This TCR was recovered from a woman aged 30 to 39 who had recovered from COVID-19. CDR3 in amino acids: CASHISTSGYNEQFF. The CDR3, as DNA: TGTGCCAGCCATATCTCGACTAGCGGTTACAATGAGCAGTTCTTC.